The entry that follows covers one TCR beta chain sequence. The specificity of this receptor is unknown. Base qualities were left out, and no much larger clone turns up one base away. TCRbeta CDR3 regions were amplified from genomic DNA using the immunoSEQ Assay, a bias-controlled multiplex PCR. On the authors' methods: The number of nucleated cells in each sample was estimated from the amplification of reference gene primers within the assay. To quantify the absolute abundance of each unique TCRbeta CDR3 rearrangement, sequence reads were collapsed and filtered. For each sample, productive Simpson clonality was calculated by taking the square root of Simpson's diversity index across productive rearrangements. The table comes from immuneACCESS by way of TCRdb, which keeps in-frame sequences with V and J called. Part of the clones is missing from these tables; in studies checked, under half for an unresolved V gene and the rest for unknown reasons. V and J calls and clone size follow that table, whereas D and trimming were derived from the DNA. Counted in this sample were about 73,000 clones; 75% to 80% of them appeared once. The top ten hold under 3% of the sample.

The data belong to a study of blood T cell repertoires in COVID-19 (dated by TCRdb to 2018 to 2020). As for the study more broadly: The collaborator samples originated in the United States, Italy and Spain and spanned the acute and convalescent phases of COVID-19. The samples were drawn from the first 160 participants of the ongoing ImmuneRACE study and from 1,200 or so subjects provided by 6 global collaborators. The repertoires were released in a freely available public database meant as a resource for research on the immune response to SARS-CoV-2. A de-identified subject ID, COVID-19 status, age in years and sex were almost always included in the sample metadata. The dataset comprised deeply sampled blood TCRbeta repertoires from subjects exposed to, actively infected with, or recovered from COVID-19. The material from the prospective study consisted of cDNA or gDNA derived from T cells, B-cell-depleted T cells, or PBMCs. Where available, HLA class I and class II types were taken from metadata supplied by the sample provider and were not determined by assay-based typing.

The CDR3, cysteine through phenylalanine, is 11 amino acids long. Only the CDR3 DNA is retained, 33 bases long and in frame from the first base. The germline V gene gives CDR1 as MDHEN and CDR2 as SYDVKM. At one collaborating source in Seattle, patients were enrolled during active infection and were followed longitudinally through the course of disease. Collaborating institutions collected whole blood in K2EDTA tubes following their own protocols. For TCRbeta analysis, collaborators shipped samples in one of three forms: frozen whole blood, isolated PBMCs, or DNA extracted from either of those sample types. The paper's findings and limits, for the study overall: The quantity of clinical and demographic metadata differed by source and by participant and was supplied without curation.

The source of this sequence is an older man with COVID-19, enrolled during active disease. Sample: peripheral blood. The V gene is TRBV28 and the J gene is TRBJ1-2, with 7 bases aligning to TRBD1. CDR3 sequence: CALGQNYGYTF. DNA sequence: TGTGCTTTGGGACAGAACTATGGCTACACCTTC.